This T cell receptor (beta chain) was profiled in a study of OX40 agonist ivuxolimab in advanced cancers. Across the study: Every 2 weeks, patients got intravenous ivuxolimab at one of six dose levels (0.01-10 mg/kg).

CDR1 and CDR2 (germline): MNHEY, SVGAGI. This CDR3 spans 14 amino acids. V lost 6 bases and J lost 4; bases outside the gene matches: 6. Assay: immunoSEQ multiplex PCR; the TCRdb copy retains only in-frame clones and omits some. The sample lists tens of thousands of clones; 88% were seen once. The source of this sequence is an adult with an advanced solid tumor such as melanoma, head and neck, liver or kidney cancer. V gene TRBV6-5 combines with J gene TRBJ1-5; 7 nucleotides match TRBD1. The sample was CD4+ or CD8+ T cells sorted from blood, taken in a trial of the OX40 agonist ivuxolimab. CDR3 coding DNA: TGTGCCAGCAGGCTGGGACAGCTAAATCAGCCCCAGCATTTT. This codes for CASRLGQLNQPQHF.